These 24 T cell receptor beta chains share one sample of origin, sequenced in a study of cytomegalovirus exposure and HLA in healthy donors. PCR amplification relied on 60 Vbeta primers (plus 13 Jbeta primers). Clones were sequenced by immunoSEQ multiplex PCR, and TCRdb holds only the in-frame ones, with some missing. The table has about 160,000 clones, roughly 88% seen once. The sample taken for sequencing was PBMCs. The source is a man aged 50 to 59 in good health and CMV-seropositive.

The V gene is TRBV11-3, the J gene TRBJ2-5; no firm D call. Germline CDR1 is SGHNT and CDR2 is YENEEA. The V gene lost 2 bases and the J gene lost 3 bases, with 7 bases spanning the gap. The CDR3 loop spans 13 amino acids. The CDR3 DNA reads as TGTGCCAGCAGCTTATTGAGAGAAGAGACCCAGTACTTC. Translated, it gives CASSLLREETQYF.

The chain employs TRBV7-2 and TRBJ1-5, with TRBD1 as a possible D gene (6 bases). Germline CDR1 and CDR2: SGHTA and FQGNSA. The germline V and J ends were trimmed by 5 bases and 4 bases, with 15 bases remaining between them. The CDR3 is made up of 15 amino acids. The CDR3 loop is CASSQTGKGNQPQHF. The CDR3 bases are TGTGCCAGCAGCCAAACAGGGAAAGGGAATCAGCCCCAGCATTTT.

The chain couples TRBV5-1 to TRBJ2-3; maybe TRBD2 (5 bases). The V end was cut by 2 bases, the J end by 4 bases, with 17 bases between. This CDR3 is 16 amino acids long. Germline values: CDR1 SGHRS, CDR2 YFSETQ. The CDR3 loop is CASSFLPGFSPDTQYF. The CDR3 nucleotides are TGCGCCAGCAGCTTTCTTCCGGGGTTTAGCCCAGATACGCAGTATTTT.

This rearrangement joins TRBV7-2 to TRBJ2-3, with 10 positions matching TRBD2. Germline loops: CDR1 SGHTA, CDR2 FQGNSA. The CDR3 covers 14 residues. With 6 bases clipped from V and 10 bases from J, the junction kept 10 bases outside the gene matches. CDR3 protein: CASRQGLAGEAQYF. The CDR3, as DNA: TGTGCCAGCAGACAAGGTCTAGCGGGAGAAGCGCAGTATTTT.

The genes are TRBV29-1 and TRBJ2-7, with D possibly being TRBD1 (5 bases). This CDR3 is built from 11 residues. The V gene's germline CDR1 is SQVTM and CDR2 ANQGSEA. V shed 5 bases and J shed 7 bases, with 12 bases lying between them. The CDR3 nucleotides read TGCAGCGTTACCAGGGTCGGGGAGCAGTACTTC. It is translated as CSVTRVGEQYF.

The chain employs TRBV29-1 and TRBJ2-3; 9 nucleotides match TRBD1. Germline V gene sequence: CDR1 SQVTM, CDR2 ANQGSEA. The CDR3 covers 14 residues. The V gene end was trimmed by 7 bases and the J gene end by 4 bases; junction bases not matched to a gene: 9. The CDR3 DNA follows: TGCAGCGGCCTGGACAGGGGATTAGCAGATACGCAGTATTTT. It specifies CSGLDRGLADTQYF.

The V call is TRBV6-5, the J call TRBJ2-7; 7 bases match TRBD2. The germline V gene has CDR1 MNHEY and CDR2 SVGAGI. V shed 7 bases and J 3 bases; nucleotides not matched to a gene: 6. This CDR3 comprises 13 residues. This CDR3 reads CASTAGPLYEQYF. The CDR3 DNA sequence: TGTGCCAGCACAGCGGGGCCACTCTACGAGCAGTACTTC.

This chain joins TRBV11-3 and TRBJ1-1, with D possibly being TRBD1 (6 bases). The V end lost 5 bases, the J end lost 0 bases, and 13 bases lay between the germline ends. This CDR3 spans 15 amino acids. Germline loops: CDR1 SGHNT, CDR2 YENEEA. Written as DNA, the CDR3 is TGTGCCAGCAGCCACGGGACATCCATGAACACTGAAGCTTTCTTT. Encoded protein: CASSHGTSMNTEAFF.

The genes are TRBV5-4 and TRBJ1-4; 9 bases fit TRBD1. With 6 bases clipped from V and 5 bases from J, the junction kept 5 bases outside the gene matches. The length of the CDR3 is 14 residues. Per the germline V gene, CDR1 is SGHNT and CDR2 is YYREEE (reference sequence). CDR3 sequence: CASKRDRENEKLFF. CDR3 bases: TGTGCCAGCAAGAGGGACAGGGAAAATGAAAAACTGTTTTTT.

J is TRBJ2-3 and V is TRBV4-1, with 14 positions matching TRBD2. V trimming: 5 bases; J trimming: 5 bases; junction bases outside the gene matches: 9. Germline assignment: CDR1 MGHRA and CDR2 YSYEKL. The CDR3 is 17 amino acids. Here the CDR3 reads CASSVRLAGGPLDTQYF. The DNA of the CDR3 is TGCGCCAGCAGCGTTCGACTAGCGGGAGGGCCATTAGATACGCAGTATTTT.

V gene TRBV15 combines with J gene TRBJ2-1; the match to TRBD2 covers 15 bases. The length of the CDR3 is 17 residues. After removal of 0 bases from V and 8 bases from J, the junction contained 5 bases not matched to a gene. CDR1 LNHNV and CDR2 YYDKDF come from the germline V gene (reference sequence). DNA for the CDR3: TGTGCCACCAGCAGAGAGACGGGACTAGCGGGGGGTCATGAGCAGTTCTTC. This gives the protein CATSRETGLAGGHEQFF.

CDR3 sequence: CASSSKTGANVLTF. CDR3 DNA sequence: TGTGCCAGCAGCTCCAAAACTGGGGCCAACGTCCTGACTTTC. This chain connects TRBV7-8 to TRBJ2-6; the D is unclear. Germline values: CDR1 SGHVS, CDR2 FQNEAQ. Between the trimmed V and J ends, which lost 4 bases and 2 bases, there was a span of 6 bases. This CDR3 is 14 amino acids long.

The V gene is TRBV7-2, the J gene TRBJ2-1, with 11 bases fitting TRBD2. The CDR3 contains 18 residues. V lost 0 bases and J lost 2; bases outside the gene matches: 6. The germline V gene encodes CDR1 SGHTA and CDR2 FQGNSA. CDR3 in DNA: TGTGCCAGCAGCTTAGCGAGAAGACTAGCGGGGACCTACAATGAGCAGTTCTTC. This gives the protein CASSLARRLAGTYNEQFF.

This clone was seen once. This chain uses TRBV29-1 with TRBJ2-3; D ambiguous. This CDR3 has 12 residues. Trimming removed 6 bases at V and 0 bases at J, with 7 bases between. CDR1 and CDR2 from the germline V gene are SQVTM and ANQGSEA. CDR3 sequence: CSVGLSTDTQYF. Here the CDR3 DNA reads TGCAGCGTCGGTCTTAGCACAGATACGCAGTATTTT.

The rearrangement links TRBV18 to TRBJ2-5; maybe TRBD2 (7 bases). Trimming pared 4 bases from V and 4 bases from J, leaving 16 bases between. CDR1 and CDR2 (germline): KGHSH, LQKENI. The CDR3 contains 15 residues. The CDR3 protein is CASSQQTGGGETQYF. Here the CDR3 DNA reads TGTGCCAGCTCACAGCAAACGGGGGGCGGAGAGACCCAGTACTTC.

The V call is TRBV29-1, the J call TRBJ2-1, with a possible D match to TRBD1 (6 bases). Germline V CDR1 and CDR2: SQVTM, ANQGSEA. This CDR3 has 11 amino acids. With 7 bases removed from V and 9 bases from J, the gap between germline ends came to 13 bases. CDR3 in amino acids: CSASGETEQFF. CDR3 nucleotides: TGCAGCGCCTCAGGGGAAACTGAGCAGTTCTTC.

V and J are TRBV9 and TRBJ2-7; 8 nucleotides agree with TRBD1. After removal of 2 bases from V and 4 bases from J, the junction contained 8 bases not matched to a gene. The CDR3 runs to 15 residues. Germline V gene sequence: CDR1 SGDLS, CDR2 YYNGEE. CDR3 DNA: TGTGCCAGCAGCGTCAGGGGGCTAGAGAGTTACGAGCAGTACGTC. Protein product: CASSVRGLESYEQYV.

The J gene is TRBJ1-1, the V gene TRBV30; TRBD1 might be the D (5 bases). The CDR3 covers 16 residues. V shed 2 bases and J shed 0 bases, with 16 bases lying between them. Looked up from germline, CDR1 is GTSNPN and CDR2 is SVGIG (reference sequence). The CDR3 DNA follows: TGTGCCTGGAGTACCGGGGGGGTCGGGATGAACACTGAAGCTTTCTTT. Its translation: CAWSTGGVGMNTEAFF.

The chain links TRBV29-1 to TRBJ2-7; no firm D call. CDR1 and CDR2 from the germline V gene are SQVTM and ANQGSEA. Trimming cost V 3 bases and J 4 bases, with 7 bases left between them. The CDR3 length is 11 residues. This chain's CDR3 is CSVEAVYEQYF. In DNA, the CDR3 is TGCAGCGTTGAGGCAGTGTACGAGCAGTACTTC.

The V and J genes are TRBV19 and TRBJ2-1, with a tentative D call TRBD1 (5 bases). The CDR3 totals 14 residues. The germline CDR1 and CDR2 sequences are LNHDA and SQIVND (reference sequence). V was shortened by 7 bases and J by 1 base, with 11 bases between the two germline ends. The CDR3 loop is CASMVGVSYNEQFF. The CDR3 DNA follows: TGTGCCAGTATGGTAGGGGTTTCCTACAATGAGCAGTTCTTC. The full variable domain, in which reference TRBV19 and TRBJ2-1 provide the parts outside the CDR3, is DGGITQSPKYLFRKEGQNVTLSCEQNLNHDAMYWYRQDPGQGLRLIYYSQIVNDFQKGDIAEGYSVSREKKESFPLTVTSAQKNPTAFYLCASMVGVSYNEQFFGPGTRLTVL.

Judged by abundance, this clone is large. The chain carries TRBV15 and TRBJ2-7, with 7 bases identical to TRBD1. The CDR3 covers 15 residues. Germline CDR1 is LNHNV and CDR2 is YYDKDF (reference sequence). Losses at the gene ends were 1 base for V and 2 bases for J; bases not matched to a gene: 5. CDR3 DNA: TGTGCCACCAGCAGAGGGGCAGGGGGTCCCTACGAGCAGTACTTC. Amino acid sequence: CATSRGAGGPYEQYF.

The chain is built from TRBV5-1 and TRBJ1-3; the D is unclear. The length of the CDR3 is 14 residues. The germline V gene has CDR1 SGHRS and CDR2 YFSETQ. The V gene lost 4 bases and the J gene lost 0 bases, with 8 bases spanning the gap. The CDR3 sequence is CASSPSYSGNTIYF. In nucleotides, the CDR3 is TGCGCCAGCAGCCCCTCCTACTCTGGAAACACCATATATTTT.

The sample holds a few counts of this clone. The genes are TRBV4-2 and TRBJ1-2; TRBD1 matches at 10 bases. The CDR3 runs 15 residues. Germline V CDR1 and CDR2: LGHNA, YNFKEQ. V shed 4 bases, J shed 8 bases, and the junction held 10 bases outside the gene matches. CDR3 bases: TGTGCCAGCAGCCCCGACCCGGGACAGGGGAGCGGCTACACCTTC. Translating it yields CASSPDPGQGSGYTF.

The rearrangement uses TRBV4-1 and TRBJ1-2; 8 bases align to TRBD1. The CDR3 is made up of 15 amino acids. With 4 bases clipped from V and 0 bases from J, the junction kept 4 bases outside the gene matches. From germline, CDR1 is MGHRA and CDR2 YSYEKL. The CDR3, as DNA: TGCGCCAGCAGCCCCACAGGGGGGACTAACTATGGCTACACCTTC. Translated, it gives CASSPTGGTNYGYTF.